What follows are 15 T cell receptor beta chains derived from one specimen sequenced in a study of regulatory T cells in long-lasting Graves disease. Building the TCR beta libraries relied on iRepertoire HTBI primers, and CDR3 regions underwent Arm-PCR. TCRdb called the multiplex PCR reads again in MiXCR, with one record for every CDR3 protein. Of roughly 450,000 distinct CDR3 sequences in the sample, around 20% were seen once. Time point described: persistent/refractory GD, antithyroid drugs over 5 years with positive TRAb. Following extraction of RNA from PBMCs, that RNA was used to make the TCR library. The specimen was peripheral blood mononuclear cells (PBMCs), collected when the disease was refractory, from a patient treated with antithyroid drugs. These receptors all stem from a female donor with Graves disease.

This clonotype has just one count. The chain combines TRBV7-9 with TRBJ1-5, with D possibly matching TRBD1 (5 bases). The germline V and J ends were trimmed by 4 bases and 7 bases, with 14 bases remaining between them. CDR1 and CDR2 (germline): SEHNR, FQNEAQ (reference sequence). This CDR3 has 14 amino acids. Written as DNA, the CDR3 is TGTGCCAGCAGCTCTGTGGGGGAGGAGCAGCCCCAGCATTTT. Translation: CASSSVGEEQPQHF.

The chain is built from TRBV7-9 and TRBJ2-4, with 13 bases lining up with TRBD2. The V gene's germline CDR1 is SEHNR and CDR2 FQNEAQ (reference sequence). After removal of 5 bases from V and 0 bases from J, the junction contained 7 bases not matched to a gene. The CDR3 is 18 amino acids. The CDR3 DNA reads as TGTGCCAGCAGCGCACTAGCGGGAGGGCTTAAAGCCAAAAACATTCAGTACTTC. It translates to CASSALAGGLKAKNIQYF.

The chain recombines TRBV7-9 with TRBJ1-1; no definite D call. The V end lost 1 base, the J end lost 1 base, and 7 bases lay between the germline ends. The length of the CDR3 is 14 residues. CDR1 is SEHNR and CDR2 is FQNEAQ in the germline V gene (reference sequence). Here the CDR3 DNA reads TGTGCCAGCAGCTTAGGCTTCACGAACACTGAAGCTTTCTTT. Translation: CASSLGFTNTEAFF.

Comment on this clonotype: This may arise from a read error, as a much more abundant clone is one base away. The chain combines TRBV20-1 with TRBJ1-2; TRBD1 might be the D (6 bases). This CDR3 contains 14 residues. The V end lost 3 bases, the J end lost 0 bases, and 11 bases lay between the germline ends. The germline gives CDR1 DFQATT, CDR2 SNEGSKA (reference sequence). CDR3: CSASSSGANYGYTF. The CDR3 region has the DNA TGCAGTGCTAGTTCGTCAGGGGCTAACTATGGCTACACCTTC.

The gene calls are TRBV9 and TRBJ2-2, with D perhaps matching TRBD1 or TRBD2 (5 bases each). Germline CDR1 and CDR2: SGDLS and YYNGEE. Trimming removed 0 bases from V and 10 bases from J, with 16 bases in between. The CDR3 is 15 amino acids. The CDR3 reads CASSVATGPGLELFF. CDR3 DNA: TGTGCCAGCAGCGTAGCTACGGGACCTGGGCTGGAGCTGTTTTTT.

The table lists this clonotype with a few counts. The chain combines TRBV7-8 with TRBJ2-7; 7 nucleotides match TRBD1. J gave up 3 bases and V 4 bases, and 9 bases lay outside the gene matches. The CDR3 covers 15 residues. Germline CDR1 and CDR2: SGHVS and FQNEAQ. CDR3 DNA sequence: TGTGCCAGCAGCTCGACCGGGACAGTGAACTACGAGCAGTACTTC. This gives the protein CASSSTGTVNYEQYF.

This clonotype was counted only a few times. This rearrangement joins TRBV7-2 to TRBJ2-7; 8 bases match TRBD2. In germline, CDR1 is SGHTA, CDR2 FQGNSA. V shed 7 bases, J shed 7 bases, and the junction held 12 bases outside the gene matches. The CDR3 loop spans 14 amino acids. CDR3 DNA: TGTGCCAGCACCCGCACGGGAGGGCCGGGAGAGCAGTACTTC. It translates to CASTRTGGPGEQYF.

This clonotype was picked up a small number of times. This chain connects TRBV7-2 to TRBJ2-5; 7 nucleotides match TRBD2. The CDR3 totals 14 residues. Trimming took 0 bases from V and 5 from J; bases not matched to a gene: 3. CDR1 and CDR2 from the germline V gene are SGHTA and FQGNSA. The CDR3 region has the DNA TGTGCCAGCAGCTTAGCGGCGGGAGTTGAGACCCAGTACTTC. Protein: CASSLAAGVETQYF. Variable domain in full (rest from reference TRBV7-2 and TRBJ2-5): GAGVSQSPSNKVTEKGKDVELRCDPISGHTALYWYRQSLGQGLEFLIYFQGNSAPDKSGLPSDRFSAERTGGSVSTLTIQRTQQEDSAVYLCASSLAAGVETQYFGPGTRLLVL.

This clonotype was found many times. This chain joins TRBV11-2 and TRBJ1-2; TRBD1 is a possible D gene (5 bases). CDR1 and CDR2 (germline): SGHAT, FQNNGV. V was pared by 5 bases and J by 0 bases, with 16 bases between. The length of the CDR3 is 16 residues. CDR3 DNA: TGTGCCAGCAGCCCGCCCCGGGGCCTAGCTAACTATGGCTACACCTTC. Translation gives CASSPPRGLANYGYTF.

This clonotype was detected only once. As DNA, the CDR3 is TGCAGTGCTTCCGGGACAGGGGTCTCTGGGGCCAACGTCCTGACTTTC. Its translation is CSASGTGVSGANVLTF. This chain connects TRBV20-1 to TRBJ2-6, with 10 bases identical to TRBD1. This CDR3 spans 16 amino acids. Per germline, CDR1 DFQATT and CDR2 SNEGSKA (reference sequence). Trimming at V came to 5 bases and at J to 0 bases, leaving 4 bases not matched to a gene.

This clonotype has more than one count but fewer than ten. The gene calls are TRBV5-4 and TRBJ1-4; 7 bases are a match to TRBD1. Germline-derived CDR1 and CDR2 are SGHNT and YYREEE (reference sequence). The CDR3 has 15 amino acids. With 4 bases clipped from V and 5 bases from J, the junction kept 8 bases outside the gene matches. The CDR3 coding sequence is TGTGCCAGCAGCACTACAGGGGACTTCAATGAAAAACTGTTTTTT. The encoded protein is CASSTTGDFNEKLFF.

V gene TRBV11-2 combines with J gene TRBJ1-1; 7 bases match TRBD1. Germline V gene data show CDR1 as SGHAT and CDR2 as FQNNGV. The CDR3 consists of 16 residues. Losses at the gene ends were 5 bases for V and 5 bases for J; bases not matched to a gene: 14. The CDR3 DNA sequence: TGTGCCAGCAGCCCACCCGGGACAGCGGCGGGGACTGAAGCTTTCTTT. Amino acid sequence: CASSPPGTAAGTEAFF. The variable domain in full, with the rest retrieved from reference TRBV11-2 and TRBJ1-1, is EAGVAQSPRYKIIEKRQSVAFWCNPISGHATLYWYQQILGQGPKLLIQFQNNGVVDDSQLPKDRFSAERLKGVDSTLKIQPAKLEDSAVYLCASSPPGTAAGTEAFFGQGTRLTVV.

The J gene is TRBJ2-2, the V gene TRBV10-3; the match to TRBD1 covers 7 bases. This CDR3 is 14 amino acids long. CDR1 and CDR2 from the germline V gene are ENHRY and SYGVKD. Trimming took 6 bases from V and 3 from J; bases not matched to a gene: 4. The CDR3 reads CAIRNTGDTGELFF. CDR3 DNA: TGTGCCATCAGGAATACAGGGGACACCGGGGAGCTGTTTTTT.

This chain connects TRBV5-1 to TRBJ1-1; possible D gene TRBD1, 5 bases. Trimming pared 2 bases from V and 4 bases from J, leaving 12 bases between. The CDR3 runs to 14 residues. Germline CDR1 reads SGHRS; CDR2 reads YFSETQ. CDR3: CASSFDSMSTEAFF. CDR3 in DNA: TGCGCCAGCAGCTTCGACAGTATGAGCACTGAAGCTTTCTTT.

This clonotype appeared a few times. J is TRBJ2-5 and V is TRBV5-5, with TRBD2 matching over 8 bases. The CDR3 contains 15 residues. V shed 1 base, J shed 1 base, and the junction held 3 bases outside the gene matches. Germline values: CDR1 SGHKS, CDR2 YYEKEE (reference sequence). The CDR3 DNA sequence: TGTGCCAGCAGCTTGCACGGGGGGGTCCAAGAGACCCAGTACTTC. Translated: CASSLHGGVQETQYF.